Listed here are 7 T cell receptor beta chains from one sample, sequenced in a study of cytomegalovirus exposure and HLA in healthy donors. This PCR relied on a set of 60 Vbeta primers and 13 Jbeta primers. TCRdb's copy holds only in-frame clones and misses some; the assay was immunoSEQ multiplex PCR. The top ten hold roughly 0.34% of the sample, which has around 200,000 clones, 80% to 90% seen once. The sequencing sample was made of PBMCs. The source is a woman aged 25-40 years in good health and CMV-seronegative.

The chain employs TRBV4-2 and TRBJ1-5; TRBD1 is a possible D gene (5 bases). CDR1 and CDR2 (germline): LGHNA, YNFKEQ. The ends were cut back, 1 base at V and 7 bases at J, with 11 bases in the middle. This CDR3 contains 14 residues. The CDR3 DNA is TGTGCCAGCAGCCAAGCCTCCGGGGGGCAGCCCCAGCATTTT. Residues: CASSQASGGQPQHF.

The chain joins TRBV28 to TRBJ1-5; TRBD1 aligns across 9 bases. The CDR3 contains 16 residues. Unmatched junction bases numbered 9, after V lost 3 bases and J lost 6 bases. Germline values: CDR1 MDHEN, CDR2 SYDVKM. The CDR3 DNA is TGTGCCAGCAGTTTTTGGGGACAGGGTCGAGGTCAGCCCCAGCATTTT. Translated: CASSFWGQGRGQPQHF.

This clone was seen just once. J is TRBJ2-1 and V is TRBV4-2; D is unclear. This CDR3 spans 15 amino acids. Germline values: CDR1 LGHNA, CDR2 YNFKEQ. Trimming took off 1 base at V and 2 bases at J, with 9 bases between the two ends. The chain's CDR3 is CASSQGSSTYNEQFF. The DNA for the CDR3 is TGTGCCAGCAGCCAAGGAAGCTCTACCTACAATGAGCAGTTCTTC.

The chain couples TRBV28 to TRBJ2-7, with 7 bases matching TRBD2. There are 14 residues in the CDR3. V dropped 10 bases and J dropped 2; count of bases not matched to a gene: 11. Per germline, CDR1 MDHEN and CDR2 SYDVKM. The CDR3 here is CATRGGTNTYEQYF. CDR3 nucleotide sequence: TGTGCCACCCGTGGTGGGACTAACACCTACGAGCAGTACTTC. Together with reference TRBV28 and TRBJ2-7, the CDR3 gives the full variable domain: DVKVTQSSRYLVKRTGEKVFLECVQDMDHENMFWYRQDPGLGLRLIYFSYDVKMKEKGDIPEGYSVSREKKERFSLILESASTNQTSMYLCATRGGTNTYEQYFGPGTRLTVT.

V gene TRBV28 combines with J gene TRBJ2-3; D is uncertain. The CDR3 runs 14 residues. The germline V gene has CDR1 MDHEN and CDR2 SYDVKM. V was trimmed by 5 bases and J by 4 bases, leaving 13 bases between them. For the CDR3, the DNA is TGTGCCAGCAGTCACTCTAGAGTAGCAGATACGCAGTATTTT. Amino acids: CASSHSRVADTQYF.

The gene calls are TRBV25-1 and TRBJ2-7; D might be TRBD1 (6 bases). CDR1 and CDR2 from the germline V gene are MGHDK and SYGVNS. The CDR3 extends over 13 amino acids. Trimming pared 8 bases from V and 0 bases from J, leaving 11 bases between. The CDR3 is CASGRGSSYEQYF. The CDR3 coding sequence is TGTGCCAGCGGCAGGGGAAGCTCCTACGAGCAGTACTTC.

The rearrangement uses TRBV2 and TRBJ1-5; no clear D gene. There are 16 residues in the CDR3. V lost 3 bases and J 2 bases, leaving 14 bases between the germline ends. Germline assignment: CDR1 SNHLY and CDR2 FYNNEI. CDR3 protein: CASSDWRAVGNQPQHF. The CDR3 DNA sequence: TGTGCCAGCAGTGATTGGAGGGCTGTGGGCAATCAGCCCCAGCATTTT.